This record concerns one TCR beta chain sequence. Here immunoSEQ multiplex PCR was the method, and the copy in TCRdb shows in-frame clones only, minus some. Of 15,000 to 20,000 clones detected, 70% to 90% appear once; the ten largest clones hold 23%. This entry comes from a study of ipilimumab plus nivolumab after autologous stem cell transplantation. As for the study in general: The DLBCL group included primary refractory and relapsed cases.

The CDR3 contains 13 residues. Germline V gene lookup returns CDR1 SQVTM and CDR2 ANQGSEA. Trimming stripped 0 bases from V and 12 bases from J, with 15 bases between. Patients got ipilimumab 1 mg/kg beginning 14 to 28 days post-transplant. The chain employs TRBV29-1 and TRBJ2-1; possible D gene TRBD1, 5 bases. The input for sequencing was PBMCs, taken in a trial of ipilimumab plus nivolumab as post-transplant consolidation. The clonotype originates from a male donor with diffuse large B-cell lymphoma. This CDR3 is CSVEENPDSLQFF. CDR3 nucleotide sequence: TGCAGCGTTGAAGAAAACCCCGACAGCTTGCAGTTCTTC.